This record looks at one TCR beta chain sequence and its context. Profiled with immunoSEQ multiplex PCR; TCRdb holds only in-frame clones, not every one. The sample consists of over 150,000 clones, more than 80% of them appearing once. The source of the sample is a study of cytomegalovirus exposure and HLA in healthy donors. Looked up from germline, CDR1 is SGHTA and CDR2 is FQGTGA. This CDR3 has 15 amino acids. Losses at the gene ends were 2 bases for V and 5 bases for J; bases not matched to a gene: 6. Sequenced material: PBMCs. This receptor was taken from a woman aged 18-29 years in good health and CMV-seropositive. The chain joins TRBV7-3 to TRBJ2-5, with 9 bases matching TRBD2. The CDR3, as DNA: TGTGCCAGCAGCTTAGGGCTAGCGGGACGGGAGACCCAGTACTTC. Residues: CASSLGLAGRETQYF.